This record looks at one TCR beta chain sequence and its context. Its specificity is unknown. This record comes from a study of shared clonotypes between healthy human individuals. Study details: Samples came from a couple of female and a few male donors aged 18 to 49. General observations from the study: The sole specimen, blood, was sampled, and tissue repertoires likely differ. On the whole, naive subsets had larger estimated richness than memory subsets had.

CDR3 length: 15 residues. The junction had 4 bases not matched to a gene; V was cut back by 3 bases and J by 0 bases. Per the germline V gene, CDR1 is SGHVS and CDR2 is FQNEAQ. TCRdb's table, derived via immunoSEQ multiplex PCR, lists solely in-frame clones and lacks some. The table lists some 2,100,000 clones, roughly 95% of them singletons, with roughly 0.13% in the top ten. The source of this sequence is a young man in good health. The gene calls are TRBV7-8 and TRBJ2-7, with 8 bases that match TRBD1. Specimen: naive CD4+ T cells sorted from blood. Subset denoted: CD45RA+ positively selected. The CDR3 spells CASSLKQGVSYEQYF. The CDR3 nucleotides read TGTGCCAGCAGCTTGAAACAGGGGGTCTCCTACGAGCAGTACTTC.